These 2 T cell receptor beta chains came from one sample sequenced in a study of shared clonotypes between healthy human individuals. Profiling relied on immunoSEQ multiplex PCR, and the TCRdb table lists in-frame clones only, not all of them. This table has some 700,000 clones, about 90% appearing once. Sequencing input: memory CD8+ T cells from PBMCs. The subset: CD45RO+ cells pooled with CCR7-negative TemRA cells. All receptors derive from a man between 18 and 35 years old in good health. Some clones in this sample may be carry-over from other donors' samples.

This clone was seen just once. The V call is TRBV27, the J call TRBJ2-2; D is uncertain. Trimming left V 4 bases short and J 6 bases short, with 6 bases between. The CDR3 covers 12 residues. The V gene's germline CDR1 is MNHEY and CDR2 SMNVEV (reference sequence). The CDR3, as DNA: TGTGCCAGCAGTTCAGTATCCGGGGAGCTGTTTTTT. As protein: CASSSVSGELFF.

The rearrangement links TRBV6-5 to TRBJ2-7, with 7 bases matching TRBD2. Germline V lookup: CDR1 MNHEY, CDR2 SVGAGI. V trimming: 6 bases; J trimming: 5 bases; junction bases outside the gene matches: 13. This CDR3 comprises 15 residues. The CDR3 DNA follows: TGTGCCAGCAGGGAACATCTGGGAGGGGTTGACGAGCAGTACTTC. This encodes CASREHLGGVDEQYF.